What follows describes a single TCR beta chain. Production of TCR beta cDNA relied on 5'RACE template switching with UMIs. One entry per CDR3 protein, without DNA, is what TCRdb gives after re-calling the 5' RACE reads. This sample's table reports 90,000 to 130,000 distinct CDR3 sequences. Per the germline V gene, CDR1 is MNHEY and CDR2 is SVGAGI. The CDR3 extends over 12 amino acids. This sample is drawn from a study of T cells expressing NK-cell markers. Study context: Sorted T-cell subsets CD3+CD56+NKG2C+, CD3+CD56+NKG2C- and CD3+CD56-NKG2C+ were TCR beta-sequenced.

This rearrangement joins TRBV6-5 to TRBJ2-1; TCRdb indicates TRBD1, and absent DNA this call remains unverified. The source is a woman between 18 and 70 years old in good health. What was sequenced was blood T cells: a sorted CD56 or NKG2C T cell subset, CD4+ or CD8+ T cells, or bulk PBMC T cells (not recorded which). The CDR3 spells CASSPRAGEQFF.